This TCR beta chain was obtained from a study of T-cell memory formation after mild COVID-19. Study summary: For the most part, TCR clusters were specific to one donor.

TCRdb re-called the 5' RACE reads through MiXCR, storing one row per CDR3 protein. The top ten hold around 8% of the sample, which has around 450,000 distinct CDR3 sequences, around 19% seen once. Specimen: PBMCs or a T cell subset sorted from them (not recorded which). This receptor was obtained from an adult woman who had mild COVID-19 (a few samples of this study predate the infection). Cell type and time point are not known.

CDR3 protein: CATSRIGTGGGGELFF. DNA for the CDR3: TGTGCCACCAGCAGGATTGGGACAGGGGGCGGCGGGGAGCTGTTTTTT. The chain combines TRBV15 with TRBJ2-2; 12 nucleotides agree with TRBD1. Germline V lookup: CDR1 LNHNV, CDR2 YYDKDF (reference sequence). V was pared by 3 bases and J by 7 bases, with 6 bases of the junction left unmatched. The CDR3 totals 16 residues.